A single sample is the source of the 21 T cell receptor beta chains below, sequenced in a study of patients and donors after allogeneic stem cell transplantation. TCRdb used MiXCR to reprocess the RT-PCR reads, holding one entry per CDR3 protein. Of thousands of distinct CDR3 sequences listed, approximately 4% are singletons. The sequenced sample was blood, either unsorted or a sorted T cell fraction (not recorded which). The receptors originated from a human donor who was either an allogeneic HSCT recipient or a stem cell or donor lymphocyte infusion donor (not recorded which). It is not recorded whose cells these are; they may come from a transplant donor.

This clonotype was counted at least ten times. The CDR3, as DNA: TGTGCCAGTAGTTTCCAACCGGGATCCCTTTTCTACAATGAGCAGTTCTTC. Its protein product is CASSFQPGSLFYNEQFF. The genes are TRBV19 and TRBJ2-1; D is possibly TRBD2 (5 bases). Germline V CDR1 and CDR2: LNHDA, SQIVND (reference sequence). This CDR3 spans 17 amino acids. V gave up 5 bases and J gave up 3 bases, with 20 bases separating them. The variable domain in full, completed from reference TRBV19 and TRBJ2-1, reads DGGITQSPKYLFRKEGQNVTLSCEQNLNHDAMYWYRQDPGQGLRLIYYSQIVNDFQKGDIAEGYSVSREKKESFPLTVTSAQKNPTAFYLCASSFQPGSLFYNEQFFGPGTRLTVL.

This clonotype is judged medium-sized. J is TRBJ2-2 and V is TRBV20-1; D is undetermined. This CDR3 spans 13 amino acids. The V and J ends lost 5 bases and 7 bases respectively, with 14 bases between them. Germline values: CDR1 DFQATT, CDR2 SNEGSKA (reference sequence). The CDR3 protein is CSALQSGVGELFF. The CDR3 DNA sequence: TGCAGTGCTCTACAATCGGGCGTCGGGGAGCTGTTTTTT.

In its sample, this clonotype was seen many times. This sequence joins TRBV20-1 and TRBJ1-2; 8 bases fit TRBD1. The CDR3 runs to 15 residues. V lost 2 bases to trimming and J lost 10 bases; unmatched junction nucleotides: 15. CDR1 DFQATT and CDR2 SNEGSKA come from the germline V gene (reference sequence). The CDR3 DNA sequence: TGCAGTGCTAGATCCGGGACAGGTGGGACCATACCCTACACCTTC. This sequence encodes CSARSGTGGTIPYTF.

This clonotype came up many times. The V and J genes are TRBV6-2 or TRBV6-3 and TRBJ2-3; TRBD2 matches 7 bases. Germline V CDR1 and CDR2: MNHEY, SVGEGT. CDR3 length equals 14 residues. With V trimmed by 1 base and J by 6 bases, 4 bases remained unmatched. Written as DNA, the CDR3 is TGTGCCAGCAGTTACTGGCGGGAGCGGGATACGCAGTATTTT. This gives the protein CASSYWRERDTQYF.

This clonotype rates as medium-sized. V and J are TRBV29-1 and TRBJ2-2; possibly TRBD1 or TRBD2 for D (5 bases each). This CDR3 region has 15 residues. From germline, CDR1 is SQVTM and CDR2 ANQGSEA. Deletions cut 3 bases from V and 4 bases from J, with 15 bases between. The CDR3 reads CSVEGVRGVTGELFF. The CDR3 region has the DNA TGCAGCGTTGAGGGGGTACGGGGCGTCACCGGGGAGCTGTTTTTT.

By sample fraction, this clonotype is medium-sized (0.01 to 0.1%). The chain uses TRBV27 and TRBJ1-1; perhaps TRBD1 as D (6 bases). Trimming pared 8 bases from V and 4 bases from J, leaving 17 bases between. The germline CDR1 and CDR2 sequences are MNHEY and SMNVEV (reference sequence). The CDR3 is 14 residues long. This CDR3 is CASLINRDSTEAFF. The CDR3 nucleotides read TGTGCCAGCTTAATAAACAGGGATTCCACTGAAGCTTTCTTT.

V is TRBV11-2 and J is TRBJ1-2; D not resolved. This CDR3 spans 12 amino acids. Trimming removed 1 base at V and 6 bases at J, with 6 bases between. CDR1 is SGHAT and CDR2 is FQNNGV in the germline V gene. The CDR3 sequence: CASSLVRDGYTF. Here the CDR3 DNA reads TGTGCCAGCAGCTTAGTAAGGGATGGCTACACCTTC.

Many counts were recorded for this clonotype. The chain joins TRBV19 to TRBJ1-6; tentatively, D is TRBD1 (5 bases). The germline CDR1 and CDR2 sequences are LNHDA and SQIVND (reference sequence). The V end was cut by 6 bases, the J end by 6 bases, with 9 bases between. This CDR3 contains 13 residues. CDR3 loop: CASSRQSNSPLHF. CDR3 nucleotides: TGTGCCAGTAGCCGACAGTCTAATTCACCCCTCCACTTT.

This clonotype was found many times. J is TRBJ1-4 and V is TRBV7-2; 8 bases match TRBD1. The CDR3 extends over 16 amino acids. V trimming: 4 bases; J trimming: 5 bases; junction bases outside the gene matches: 9. CDR1 and CDR2 (germline): SGHTA, FQGNSA. This chain's CDR3 is CASSSRGRTGNEKLFF. CDR3 nucleotides: TGTGCCAGCAGCTCAAGGGGACGGACAGGGAATGAAAAACTGTTTTTT.

This clonotype is medium-sized. V is TRBV12-5 and J is TRBJ2-1; D uncertain. Trimming removed 6 bases from V and 10 bases from J, with 10 bases in between. CDR3 length: 11 amino acids. Germline CDR1 is LGHNT and CDR2 is FRNRAP. The CDR3 nucleotides read TGTGCTAGTGGGTGGGATGGGGAGCAGTTCTTC. This sequence encodes CASGWDGEQFF.

Remarks on this clonotype: Being one base from a much bigger clone, this may be a read error. The CDR3 nucleotides are TGTGCCAGCAGCGAGGGGGTAGCGGGCCTATACACAGATACGCAGTATTTT. The encoded protein is CASSEGVAGLYTDTQYF. This chain links TRBV5-6 with TRBJ2-3; weak D call: TRBD2 (7 bases). CDR1 is SGHDT and CDR2 is YYEEEE in the germline V gene. The CDR3 extends over 17 amino acids. V lost 4 bases, J lost 2 bases, and 20 bases lay in between.

Many counts were recorded for this clonotype. The chain has TRBV7-2 and TRBJ2-5; 8 positions agree with TRBD1. In germline, CDR1 is SGHTA, CDR2 FQGNSA. The CDR3 sequence is 13 residues long. The ends lost 4 bases at V and 5 bases at J; junction bases unmatched: 3. This chain's CDR3 is CASSWTGYETQYF. CDR3 in DNA: TGTGCCAGCAGCTGGACAGGGTATGAGACCCAGTACTTC.

The table lists this clonotype with many counts. J is TRBJ2-5 and V is TRBV19; D uncertain. Germline CDR1 reads LNHDA; CDR2 reads SQIVND (reference sequence). This CDR3 comprises 12 residues. The V and J ends lost 5 bases and 5 bases respectively, with 9 bases between them. The CDR3 is CASSFDRETQYF. CDR3 DNA sequence: TGTGCCAGTAGTTTTGACCGGGAGACCCAGTACTTC.

This clonotype is classed as large. The chain couples TRBV5-1 to TRBJ2-2; 9 positions match TRBD2. The CDR3 sequence is 14 residues long. Germline CDR1 SGHRS, CDR2 YFSETQ. V was pared by 4 bases and J by 7 bases, with 5 bases of the junction left unmatched. The CDR3 DNA reads TGCGCCAGCAGCCTGGGACTAGCTGTCGGGGAGCTGTTTTTT. Translated: CASSLGLAVGELFF.

Many counts were recorded for this clonotype. CDR3 sequence: CASSTGQGKQPQHF. Here the CDR3 DNA reads TGTGCCAGTAGTACGGGACAGGGTAAACAGCCCCAGCATTTT. This chain joins TRBV19 and TRBJ1-5; 9 nucleotides align to TRBD1. The CDR3 contains 14 residues. Germline CDR1 is LNHDA and CDR2 is SQIVND (reference sequence). V lost 4 bases, J lost 7 bases, and 5 bases stayed unmatched.

This clonotype came up many times. The chain uses TRBV3-1 and TRBJ2-1; 10 nucleotides line up with TRBD2. The junction had 16 bases not matched to a gene; V was cut back by 2 bases and J by 6 bases. Germline CDR1 reads LGHDT; CDR2 reads YNNKEL (reference sequence). The length of the CDR3 is 19 residues. CDR3 bases: TGTGCCAGCAGCCAAAACAGGCTAGCGGGAGTCGCGTTTGGCAATGAGCAGTTCTTC. It specifies CASSQNRLAGVAFGNEQFF.

The sample holds many counts of this clonotype. The V gene is TRBV20-1, the J gene TRBJ2-1; 9 bases match TRBD2. V shed 6 bases and J 4 bases; nucleotides not matched to a gene: 7. This CDR3 has 14 amino acids. Germline V gives CDR1 DFQATT, CDR2 SNEGSKA (reference sequence). The CDR3 reads CSAPGLANYNEQFF. The DNA of the CDR3 is TGCAGTGCCCCGGGACTAGCTAATTACAATGAGCAGTTCTTC.

In this sample, this clonotype turned up many times. The J gene is TRBJ1-2, the V gene TRBV11-3, with a weak D call TRBD1 (6 bases). The ends were cut back, 0 bases at V and 8 bases at J, with 16 bases in the middle. From germline, CDR1 is SGHNT and CDR2 YENEEA. The CDR3 has 15 amino acids. The CDR3 DNA reads as TGTGCCAGCAGCTTAGATGGCGCAGGGGCAGGGGGCTACACCTTC. Its translation: CASSLDGAGAGGYTF.

This clonotype is labeled large. The chain carries TRBV7-8 and TRBJ1-1, with D unclear. The CDR3 covers 15 residues. CDR1 is SGHVS and CDR2 is FQNEAQ in the germline V gene. V gave up 5 bases and J gave up 0 bases, with 13 bases separating them. CDR3 sequence: CASSPRTEMNTEAFF. The CDR3, as DNA: TGTGCCAGCAGCCCGAGGACGGAAATGAACACTGAAGCTTTCTTT. Drawing the rest from reference TRBV7-8 and TRBJ1-1, the complete variable domain is GAGVSQSPRYKVAKRGQDVALRCDPISGHVSLFWYQQALGQGPEFLTYFQNEAQLDKSGLPSDRFFAERPEGSVSTLKIQRTQQEDSAVYLCASSPRTEMNTEAFFGQGTRLTVV.

Many counts were recorded for this clonotype. This chain connects TRBV19 to TRBJ1-2, with D unclear. V was cut by 3 bases and J by 0 bases, with 8 bases left in between. The CDR3 is 14 amino acids. Germline-derived CDR1 and CDR2 are LNHDA and SQIVND (reference sequence). CDR3 protein: CASSMALSNYGYTF. The CDR3, as DNA: TGTGCCAGTAGTATGGCCCTGTCTAACTATGGCTACACCTTC.

Within the sample, this clonotype is medium-sized. The chain couples TRBV11-1 to TRBJ1-1; TRBD1 matches 8 bases. Trimming cost V 4 bases and J 4 bases; bases outside gene matches: 5. The CDR3 is made up of 14 amino acids. Germline CDR1 is SGHAT and CDR2 is FQDESV (reference sequence). The CDR3 region is CASSSDRGFTEAFF. Here the CDR3 DNA reads TGTGCCAGCAGCTCAGACAGGGGTTTCACTGAAGCTTTCTTT.